This T cell receptor beta chain originates from a study of blood T cell repertoires in COVID-19. This CDR3 is built from 16 residues. V was cut by 1 base and J by 4 bases, with 11 bases left in between. Germline values: CDR1 SGHAT, CDR2 FQNNGV. Clones were read by immunoSEQ multiplex PCR, and TCRdb kept only the in-frame ones, dropping some. The sample includes around 300,000 clones, about 87% of them seen just once. The material sequenced was peripheral blood. This TCR was recovered from a woman aged 50 to 65 with COVID-19, enrolled during active disease. This sequence joins TRBV11-2 and TRBJ2-6; D perhaps matches TRBD2 (7 bases). The CDR3 DNA reads as TGTGCCAGCAGCTTAGTGGGGGGGGCAGGGGCCAACGTCCTGACTTTC. Translating it yields CASSLVGGAGANVLTF.